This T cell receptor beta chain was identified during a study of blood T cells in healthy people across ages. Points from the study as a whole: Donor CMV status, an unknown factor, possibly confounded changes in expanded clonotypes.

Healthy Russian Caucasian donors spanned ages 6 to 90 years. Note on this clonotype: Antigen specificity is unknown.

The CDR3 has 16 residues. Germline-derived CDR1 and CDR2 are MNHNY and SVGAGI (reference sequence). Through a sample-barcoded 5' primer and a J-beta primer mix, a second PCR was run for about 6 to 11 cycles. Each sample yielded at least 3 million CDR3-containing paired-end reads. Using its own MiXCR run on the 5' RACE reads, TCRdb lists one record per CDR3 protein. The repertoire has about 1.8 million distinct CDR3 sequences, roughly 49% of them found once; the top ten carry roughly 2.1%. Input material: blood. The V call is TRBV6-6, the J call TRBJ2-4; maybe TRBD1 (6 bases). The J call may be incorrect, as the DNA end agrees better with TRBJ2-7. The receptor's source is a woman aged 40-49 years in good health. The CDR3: CASSYSRLEGDYEQYF. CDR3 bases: TGTGCCAGCAGTTACTCCCGACTCGAGGGGGACTACGAGCAGTACTTC.